The 24 T cell receptor beta chains below were found in one sample sequenced in a study of T cells after yellow fever vaccination. MiXCR, run by TCRdb on the 5' RACE reads, gives a single entry per CDR3 protein. The sample holds about 360,000 distinct CDR3 sequences, 6% to 8% seen once. Sequences were derived from PBMCs, sampled 5 days after the yellow fever booster vaccination. These receptors were obtained from a man aged 25 to 40 who received the YFV17D yellow fever vaccine.

This clonotype was picked up many times. The V gene is TRBV5-5, the J gene TRBJ2-7; D remains ambiguous. Trimming removed 4 bases from V and 4 bases from J, with 9 bases in between. CDR1 SGHKS and CDR2 YYEKEE come from the germline V gene (reference sequence). The CDR3 is 12 residues long. CDR3 region: CASSVDLYEQYF. CDR3 sequence (DNA): TGTGCCAGCAGCGTCGATCTATACGAGCAGTACTTC.

This clonotype was detected a few times. The V gene is TRBV21-1, the J gene TRBJ2-7; the DNA was not used to check the table's D call, TRBD2. TRBV21-1 is deemed a pseudogene. CDR3 size: 18 residues. The CDR3 sequence: CASSKAVRTTPRRDEQYF. The CDR3 region has the DNA TGTGCCAGCAGCAAAGCGGTTAGGACTACCCCGAGGAGGGACGAGCAGTACTTC.

The chain is built from TRBV6-5 and TRBJ1-2; maybe TRBD1 (5 bases). V was pared by 0 bases and J by 2 bases, with 7 bases between. Germline V lookup: CDR1 MNHEY, CDR2 SVGAGI. The CDR3 length is 14 residues. The CDR3 reads CASSYSGGNYGYTF. Written as DNA, the CDR3 is TGTGCCAGCAGTTACTCGGGGGGAAACTATGGCTACACCTTC.

This clonotype was counted at least ten times. The chain joins TRBV10-3 to TRBJ2-3, with 7 bases lining up with TRBD2. The CDR3 consists of 13 residues. Trimming removed 10 bases from V and 2 bases from J; junction bases left unmatched: 6. The germline gives CDR1 ENHRY, CDR2 SYGVKD. The CDR3 reads CATISGHTDTQYF. The CDR3 DNA follows: TGTGCCACCATTAGCGGGCACACAGATACGCAGTATTTT.

This clonotype was counted only a few times. The genes are TRBV20-1 and TRBJ2-7, with 10 bases that match TRBD2. Germline V gene data show CDR1 as DFQATT and CDR2 as SNEGSKA (reference sequence). The CDR3 consists of 17 residues. Unmatched junction bases numbered 13, after V lost 0 bases and J lost 5 bases. The CDR3 region is CSARDRRTSGGRNEQYF. In DNA form, the CDR3 reads TGCAGTGCTAGAGATAGAAGGACTAGCGGAGGGAGGAACGAGCAGTACTTC.

V usage is TRBV12-3 or TRBV12-4 and J usage is TRBJ2-2, with a tentative D call TRBD2 (5 bases). Trimming took off 3 bases at V and 3 bases at J, with 11 bases between the two ends. The CDR3 runs to 15 residues. The chain's CDR3 is CASSFDARDTGELFF. Written as DNA, the CDR3 is TGTGCCAGCAGTTTTGACGCGAGGGACACCGGGGAGCTGTTTTTT.

This clonotype was seen more than once but under ten times. The rearrangement links TRBV20-1 to TRBJ2-3; a possible D gene is TRBD2 (6 bases). Germline assignment: CDR1 DFQATT and CDR2 SNEGSKA (reference sequence). The CDR3 is made up of 15 amino acids. V gave up 0 bases and J gave up 5 bases, with 15 bases separating them. This CDR3 reads CSARDDGGAGDTQYF. The CDR3 DNA reads as TGCAGTGCTAGAGATGATGGGGGAGCGGGAGATACGCAGTATTTT.

This clonotype has ten or more counts. J is TRBJ1-6 and V is TRBV11-2; the D gene is possibly TRBD1 (5 bases). CDR1 is SGHAT, CDR2 FQNNGV, per germline. Trimming shortened V by 7 bases and J by 7 bases, and 17 bases separated the two germline ends. CDR3 size: 15 residues. As DNA, the CDR3 is TGTGCCAGCACCCCCAGACAGTTAGGCAATTCACCCCTCCACTTT. Translation: CASTPRQLGNSPLHF.

The CDR3 region has the DNA TGCAGCGTTACCAGGGGGAAGACTGAAGCTTTCTTT. It translates to CSVTRGKTEAFF. The chain joins TRBV29-1 to TRBJ1-1, with 7 bases that match TRBD1. Losses at the gene ends were 5 bases for V and 5 bases for J; bases not matched to a gene: 5. CDR1 is SQVTM and CDR2 is ANQGSEA in the germline V gene. The CDR3 consists of 12 residues.

This clonotype came up a few times. The genes are TRBV27 and TRBJ2-3; 14 bases agree with TRBD2. Germline CDR1 reads MNHEY; CDR2 reads SMNVEV (reference sequence). This CDR3 has 15 amino acids. The V gene end was trimmed by 10 bases and the J gene end by 2 bases; junction bases not matched to a gene: 5. The CDR3 spells CATRTSGRFTDTQYF. The CDR3 DNA reads as TGTGCCACCCGGACTAGCGGGAGGTTCACAGATACGCAGTATTTT.

This clonotype was seen many times. The chain couples TRBV6-2 or TRBV6-3 to TRBJ2-5, with D unclear. CDR3 length: 14 amino acids. Per the germline V gene, CDR1 is MNHEY and CDR2 is SVGEGT. V was pared by 2 bases and J by 7 bases, with 14 bases between. The DNA for the CDR3 is TGTGCCAGCAGTTACGAGGACCCTACCAGGACCCAGTACTTC. Translated: CASSYEDPTRTQYF.

There are many counts of this clonotype. This chain connects TRBV7-9 to TRBJ1-5, with unresolved D. The CDR3 has 14 residues. V lost 3 bases and J lost 7, with 13 bases in between. Germline loops: CDR1 SEHNR, CDR2 FQNEAQ (reference sequence). The CDR3 sequence: CASSFAGAEQPQHF. The CDR3 DNA is TGTGCCAGCAGCTTCGCGGGAGCGGAGCAGCCCCAGCATTTT.

This clonotype was seen ten or more times. The chain employs TRBV6-5 and TRBJ1-2; no definite D call. V dropped 7 bases and J dropped 8 bases, with 14 bases sitting between them. This CDR3 region has 12 residues. CDR1 and CDR2 (germline): MNHEY, SVGAGI. CDR3 sequence (DNA): TGTGCCAGCACGGAAGAAGGTCAGGGCTACACCTTC. It yields the protein CASTEEGQGYTF.

This clonotype was observed many times. The chain links TRBV5-1 to TRBJ2-5, with D hard to call. CDR1 SGHRS and CDR2 YFSETQ come from the germline V gene. The CDR3 loop spans 13 amino acids. V lost 7 bases to trimming and J lost 1 base, with 11 bases between them. The CDR3 region is CASAPFFQETQYF. The CDR3 DNA sequence: TGCGCCAGCGCCCCTTTTTTCCAAGAGACCCAGTACTTC.

This clonotype has ten or more counts. The chain uses TRBV23-1 and TRBJ2-7, with 7 bases that match TRBD2. TRBV23-1 is given ORF status, its function remaining uncertain. CDR3 length equals 16 residues. The trim removed 5 bases at V and 0 bases at J, leaving 10 bases unmatched. The CDR3 nucleotides read TGCGCCAGCAGTGCCCACGGGGAGGGCTGCTCCTACGAGCAGTACTTC. Translating gives CASSAHGEGCSYEQYF.

The rearrangement uses TRBV20-1 and TRBJ2-4, with 10 bases fitting TRBD1. This CDR3 has 18 residues. The trim removed 6 bases at V and 0 bases at J, leaving 14 bases unmatched. The germline gives CDR1 DFQATT, CDR2 SNEGSKA (reference sequence). The CDR3, as DNA: TGCAGTGCCCAAAAACCCGGGACAGGGGTCGGAGCCAAAAACATTCAGTACTTC. Its translation is CSAQKPGTGVGAKNIQYF.

This clonotype was seen many times. V and J are TRBV19 and TRBJ2-1, with D uncertain. CDR1 and CDR2 from the germline V gene are LNHDA and SQIVND (reference sequence). This CDR3 has 14 residues. Trimming shortened V by 0 bases and J by 6 bases, and 9 bases separated the two germline ends. This CDR3 reads CASSIDRQTNEQFF. CDR3 nucleotide sequence: TGTGCCAGTAGTATAGATCGCCAGACCAATGAGCAGTTCTTC.

This clonotype was counted a few times. The V gene is TRBV5-1, the J gene TRBJ2-1; D unresolved. Looked up from germline, CDR1 is SGHRS and CDR2 is YFSETQ. V dropped 2 bases and J dropped 8 bases, with 5 bases sitting between them. There are 11 residues in the CDR3. In DNA form, the CDR3 reads TGCGCCAGCAGCTTTAGCTATGAGCAGTTCTTC. Translating it yields CASSFSYEQFF.

This chain connects TRBV20-1 to TRBJ2-1; D unresolved. CDR1 and CDR2 (germline): DFQATT, SNEGSKA (reference sequence). The V end lost 6 bases, the J end lost 10 bases, and 22 bases lay between the germline ends. The CDR3 is made up of 14 amino acids. CDR3 sequence: CSAGGIFVSREQFF. CDR3 DNA: TGCAGTGCGGGTGGGATATTCGTTTCTAGGGAGCAGTTCTTC.

This clonotype was counted between two and nine times. This chain uses TRBV19 with TRBJ2-2; perhaps D is TRBD1 or TRBD2 (5 bases each). Germline CDR1 is LNHDA and CDR2 is SQIVND (reference sequence). The CDR3 sequence is 16 residues long. Trimming cost V 3 bases and J 6 bases, with 17 bases left between them. This CDR3 reads CASSIPRGVWPGELFF. Here the CDR3 DNA reads TGTGCCAGTAGTATCCCACGAGGGGTGTGGCCCGGGGAGCTGTTTTTT.

This clonotype was picked up many times. The chain combines TRBV28 with TRBJ2-7; 9 bases map to TRBD2. Trimming took 3 bases from V and 0 from J; bases not matched to a gene: 6. Germline V gene data show CDR1 as MDHEN and CDR2 as SYDVKM. The CDR3 contains 16 residues. DNA for the CDR3: TGTGCCAGCAGTTTCTCCCTAGCGGGACTCTCCTACGAGCAGTACTTC. Its protein is CASSFSLAGLSYEQYF.

This clonotype was seen a few times. CDR3 nucleotide sequence: TGCGCCAGCAGCCCAGCGGGAGGTCCCAAAAACATTCAGTACTTC. Amino acid sequence: CASSPAGGPKNIQYF. The rearrangement uses TRBV5-1 and TRBJ2-4; 9 nucleotides match TRBD2. The length of the CDR3 is 15 residues. CDR1 is SGHRS and CDR2 is YFSETQ in the germline V gene. Trimming took 4 bases from V and 2 from J; bases not matched to a gene: 4.

This clonotype was seen at least ten times. The rearrangement uses TRBV7-2 and TRBJ2-2; D remains ambiguous. Trimming removed 3 bases at V and 3 bases at J, with 8 bases between. Germline CDR1 SGHTA, CDR2 FQGNSA. The CDR3 has 14 amino acids. The CDR3 region is CASSLEGYTGELFF. The CDR3 DNA sequence: TGTGCCAGCAGCTTGGAAGGGTACACCGGGGAGCTGTTTTTT.

In its sample, this clonotype was seen a few times. The rearrangement uses TRBV6-2 or TRBV6-3 and TRBJ2-7, with 7 positions matching TRBD2. Germline CDR1 is MNHEY and CDR2 is SVGEGT. The junction had 2 bases not matched to a gene; V was cut back by 6 bases and J by 3 bases. This CDR3 contains 12 residues. CDR3: CASRLANYEQYF. The CDR3 region has the DNA TGTGCCAGCAGACTAGCGAACTACGAGCAGTACTTC.